Presented here are 6 T cell receptor beta chains from one specimen sequenced in a study of blood T cells in healthy people across ages. A second PCR of about 7 to 12 cycles used a sample-barcoded 5' primer and a J-beta primer mix. TCRdb passed the 5' RACE reads through MiXCR, listing each CDR3 protein once. The data contain about 670,000 distinct CDR3 sequences, about 50% of them singletons. Sequencing was done on a sample of blood. The receptors originated from a woman of 80 years or more in good health.

This clonotype was observed a few times. The chain joins TRBV5-1 to TRBJ2-3; unclear D gene. V was pared by 1 base and J by 3 bases, with 9 bases between. Looked up from germline, CDR1 is SGHRS and CDR2 is YFSETQ. This CDR3 region has 14 residues. CDR3: CASSLLAETDTQYF. CDR3 DNA: TGCGCCAGCAGCTTGCTGGCGGAGACAGATACGCAGTATTTT.

This clonotype was observed many times. This chain joins TRBV14 and TRBJ2-1, with D unresolved. The V and J ends lost 1 base and 7 bases respectively, with 17 bases between them. CDR1 and CDR2 (germline): SGHDN, FVKESK. This CDR3 is 16 amino acids long. The CDR3 DNA reads as TGTGCCAGCAGCCAAGTTCGACCACGACAAGGGAATGAGCAGTTCTTC. It is translated as CASSQVRPRQGNEQFF.

The chain couples TRBV29-1 to TRBJ2-2; D unclear. The V end was cut by 7 bases, the J end by 5 bases, with 11 bases between. CDR1 and CDR2 from the germline V gene are SQVTM and ANQGSEA. The CDR3 runs 12 residues. In nucleotides, the CDR3 is TGCAGCGCCGAGAAGGGTACCGGGGAGCTGTTTTTT. Residues: CSAEKGTGELFF.

The table lists this clonotype with a few counts. The chain carries TRBV28 and TRBJ2-3, with TRBD2 matching over 9 bases. CDR1 MDHEN and CDR2 SYDVKM come from the germline V gene. After removal of 9 bases from V and 0 bases from J, the junction contained 19 bases not matched to a gene. The length of the CDR3 is 19 residues. The CDR3 bases are TGTGCCAGTCAACTCTACACCCAGCGGGGGGCCTCTAGCACAGATACGCAGTATTTT. It yields the protein CASQLYTQRGASSTDTQYF.

Note on this clonotype: A clone one base away is much larger, so this may be a read error. In DNA form, the CDR3 reads TGTGCCGGAGCGCCCGACTGGGCCTACGAGCAGTACTTC. This translates into CAGAPDWAYEQYF. The J gene is TRBJ2-7, the V gene TRBV30; unclear D gene. Germline V gives CDR1 GTSNPN, CDR2 SVGIG (reference sequence). This CDR3 is 13 amino acids long. Trimming shortened V by 8 bases and J by 2 bases, and 16 bases separated the two germline ends. The full variable domain, in which reference TRBV30 and TRBJ2-7 provide the parts outside the CDR3, is SQTIHQWPATLVQPVGSPLSLECTVEGTSNPNLYWYRQAAGRGLQLLFYSVGIGQISSEVPQNLSASRPQDRQFILSSKKLLLSDSGFYLCAGAPDWAYEQYFGPGTRLTVT.

This clonotype was detected many times. The chain uses TRBV3-1 and TRBJ2-5; no reliable D call. The CDR3 extends over 12 amino acids. Trimming removed 5 bases at V and 5 bases at J, with 9 bases between. Germline V gene lookup returns CDR1 LGHDT and CDR2 YNNKEL (reference sequence). The CDR3 loop is CASSGVRETQYF. In DNA, the CDR3 is TGTGCCAGCAGCGGTGTAAGGGAGACCCAGTACTTC.